This record covers a single TCR beta chain. The sample is drawn from a study of blood T cell repertoires in COVID-19. Overall study context: Samples representing acute and convalescent COVID-19 were sourced from the United States, Italy and Spain. The cDNA or gDNA used as material had been derived from T cells, B-cell-depleted T cells, or PBMCs.

The CDR3 runs to 16 residues. The V segment lost 7 bases and the J segment 4 bases; nucleotides outside the gene matches: 12. The germline V gene encodes CDR1 MDHEN and CDR2 SYDVKM. Authors' processing steps: Amplification with reference gene primers provided the estimates of nucleated cell counts. TCRdb's table, derived via immunoSEQ multiplex PCR, lists solely in-frame clones and lacks some. The D gene and trimming were derived from the DNA, and the V and J assignments and clone size from that table. The sample shows around 170,000 clones, about nine tenths of them seen only once. The sequenced sample consisted of peripheral blood. The receptor comes from a man in his 60s with acute or convalescent COVID-19. The genes are TRBV28 and TRBJ1-2; 10 positions match TRBD1. Here the CDR3 reads CASNFGTGVRGYGYTF. The CDR3, as DNA: TGTGCCAGCAACTTCGGGACAGGGGTAAGGGGCTATGGCTACACCTTC.